These 27 T cell receptor beta chains originate from one sample sequenced in a study of blood T cell repertoires in COVID-19. TCRdb keeps only in-frame clones here, not all; method: immunoSEQ multiplex PCR. Seen here are about 94,000 clones, about 74% observed once, and the top ten hold 3% to 4.5%. The material sequenced was peripheral blood. These receptors were obtained from a man aged 70 or older with COVID-19, enrolled during active disease.

This clone turned up a few times. The rearrangement joins TRBV5-1 to TRBJ2-1; 7 positions match TRBD2. This CDR3 is built from 16 residues. Trimming took 0 bases from V and 6 from J; bases not matched to a gene: 9. Germline V gene lookup returns CDR1 SGHRS and CDR2 YFSETQ. The CDR3 region has the DNA TGCGCCAGCAGCTTGGAATCGGCGGGAGTGGGCAATGAGCAGTTCTTC. Translation: CASSLESAGVGNEQFF. Together with reference TRBV5-1 and TRBJ2-1, the CDR3 gives the full variable domain: KAGVTQTPRYLIKTRGQQVTLSCSPISGHRSVSWYQQTPGQGLQFLFEYFSETQRNKGNFPGRFSGRQFSNSRSEMNVSTLELGDSALYLCASSLESAGVGNEQFFGPGTRLTVL.

The V gene is TRBV5-4, the J gene TRBJ1-1; D is unresolved. CDR3 length: 13 residues. Trimming stripped 0 bases from V and 4 bases from J, with 7 bases between. Germline assignment: CDR1 SGHNT and CDR2 YYREEE (reference sequence). The CDR3 DNA is TGTGCCAGCAGCTTGGTCCCGGGCACTGAAGCTTTCTTT. Protein: CASSLVPGTEAFF.

This chain joins TRBV28 and TRBJ2-7; 8 nucleotides agree with TRBD2. In germline, CDR1 is MDHEN, CDR2 SYDVKM. The CDR3 is made up of 14 amino acids. Losses at the gene ends were 5 bases for V and 2 bases for J; bases not matched to a gene: 5. CDR3 protein: CASSAPSGPYEQYF. The CDR3 nucleotides read TGTGCCAGCAGTGCCCCTAGCGGGCCCTACGAGCAGTACTTC. The full variable domain, with the rest looked up from reference TRBV28 and TRBJ2-7, is DVKVTQSSRYLVKRTGEKVFLECVQDMDHENMFWYRQDPGLGLRLIYFSYDVKMKEKGDIPEGYSVSREKKERFSLILESASTNQTSMYLCASSAPSGPYEQYFGPGTRLTVT.

The V gene is TRBV7-3, the J gene TRBJ2-1; D remains unclear. The CDR3 runs to 12 residues. Trimming removed 1 base from V and 7 bases from J, with 5 bases in between. Germline-derived CDR1 and CDR2 are SGHTA and FQGTGA. CDR3 in amino acids: CASSLIGNEQFF. CDR3 coding DNA: TGTGCCAGCAGCTTAATCGGGAATGAGCAGTTCTTC.

The chain is built from TRBV28 and TRBJ2-1; 11 nucleotides line up with TRBD2. V lost 5 bases and J lost 4; bases outside the gene matches: 7. Looked up from germline, CDR1 is MDHEN and CDR2 is SYDVKM. There are 16 residues in the CDR3. The CDR3 DNA reads as TGTGCCAGCAGTCCCCGGACTAGCGGGCTTTACAATGAGCAGTTCTTC. This codes for CASSPRTSGLYNEQFF.

The sample holds a few counts of this clone. This sequence joins TRBV6-2 or TRBV6-3 and TRBJ2-2; 10 positions match TRBD2. CDR3 length: 17 residues. The V and J ends lost 2 bases and 4 bases, in that order; junction bases with no gene match: 7. Germline V lookup: CDR1 MNHEY, CDR2 SVGEGT. As DNA, the CDR3 is TGTGCCAGCAGTTACGGGAGGACTAGCGGAATCACCGGGGAGCTGTTTTTT. The encoded protein is CASSYGRTSGITGELFF.

This clone was observed a handful of times. The chain links TRBV14 to TRBJ2-7; TRBD2 matches at 9 bases. From germline, CDR1 is SGHDN and CDR2 FVKESK. This CDR3 spans 16 amino acids. The V gene end was trimmed by 0 bases and the J gene end by 6 bases; junction bases not matched to a gene: 9. The CDR3 loop reads CASSQDRVLAGGEQYF. CDR3 bases: TGTGCCAGCAGCCAAGATCGGGTACTAGCGGGTGGCGAGCAGTACTTC.

The chain has TRBV11-3 and TRBJ1-1; TRBD1 agrees at 9 bases. The CDR3 runs 13 residues. CDR1 is SGHNT and CDR2 is YENEEA in the germline V gene. V was pared by 6 bases and J by 11 bases, with 10 bases of the junction left unmatched. The CDR3 reads CASSPGQGNRAFF. The CDR3 bases are TGTGCCAGCAGTCCCGGACAGGGGAATCGCGCTTTCTTT.

This clone turned up a few times. The gene calls are TRBV7-2 and TRBJ2-7; D gene ambiguous. Germline loops: CDR1 SGHTA, CDR2 FQGNSA. The CDR3 extends over 13 amino acids. V lost 3 bases to trimming and J lost 7 bases, with 13 bases between them. CDR3 bases: TGTGCCAGCAGCTTGGGCAAGTACTGGGAGCAGTACTTC. This translates into CASSLGKYWEQYF.

The V call is TRBV7-9, the J call TRBJ2-7; no clear D gene. The V gene's germline CDR1 is SEHNR and CDR2 FQNEAQ (reference sequence). V gave up 3 bases and J gave up 6 bases, with 15 bases separating them. This CDR3 is built from 14 residues. The CDR3 bases are TGTGCCAGCAGCTTGGCCGCTAGTGCAGCCGAGCAGTACTTC. Translating it yields CASSLAASAAEQYF.

The CDR3 here is CASSSQGQGHYGYTF. The CDR3 bases are TGTGCCAGCAGCTCCCAAGGACAGGGCCACTATGGCTACACCTTC. J is TRBJ1-2 and V is TRBV7-8; TRBD1 agrees at 8 bases. The V and J ends lost 4 bases and 3 bases, in that order; junction bases with no gene match: 7. This CDR3 is built from 15 residues. Germline V lookup: CDR1 SGHVS, CDR2 FQNEAQ.

The chain carries TRBV7-3 and TRBJ2-2, with 8 bases aligning to TRBD1. The V segment lost 4 bases and the J segment 4 bases; nucleotides outside the gene matches: 8. The length of the CDR3 is 16 residues. Looked up from germline, CDR1 is SGHTA and CDR2 is FQGTGA. CDR3 in DNA: TGTGCCAGCAGCTCATCGACAGGGGCGAGCACCGGGGAGCTGTTTTTT. This gives the protein CASSSSTGASTGELFF.

The chain combines TRBV5-1 with TRBJ2-3, with 15 bases fitting TRBD2. Germline V gene data show CDR1 as SGHRS and CDR2 as YFSETQ. The CDR3 is 17 residues long. With 4 bases clipped from V and 5 bases from J, the junction kept 8 bases outside the gene matches. In nucleotides, the CDR3 is TGCGCCAGCAGCCTTGGAGGACTAGCGGGAGGGGTAGATACGCAGTATTTT. This gives the protein CASSLGGLAGGVDTQYF.

The chain couples TRBV28 to TRBJ2-7; D might be TRBD1 (6 bases). CDR1 is MDHEN and CDR2 is SYDVKM in the germline V gene. There are 15 residues in the CDR3. With 7 bases removed from V and 0 bases from J, the gap between germline ends came to 16 bases. Here the CDR3 DNA reads TGTGCCAGCATCGGGGACACTCAGAGCTCCTACGAGCAGTACTTC. As protein: CASIGDTQSSYEQYF. The variable domain in full, completed from reference TRBV28 and TRBJ2-7, reads DVKVTQSSRYLVKRTGEKVFLECVQDMDHENMFWYRQDPGLGLRLIYFSYDVKMKEKGDIPEGYSVSREKKERFSLILESASTNQTSMYLCASIGDTQSSYEQYFGPGTRLTVT.

The chain combines TRBV9 with TRBJ2-7, with TRBD2 identical over 7 bases. Germline values: CDR1 SGDLS, CDR2 YYNGEE. J lost 5 bases, V lost 0 bases, and 8 bases had no gene match. The CDR3 runs to 15 residues. CDR3 residues: CASSVAGREPHEQYF. The CDR3 nucleotides read TGTGCCAGCAGCGTAGCCGGGCGGGAGCCCCACGAGCAGTACTTC.

This chain links TRBV14 with TRBJ1-1, with 7 positions matching TRBD1. CDR3 length: 13 residues. Germline loops: CDR1 SGHDN, CDR2 FVKESK. The junction had 3 bases not matched to a gene; V was cut back by 8 bases and J by 0 bases. The CDR3 loop reads CASQGQLNTEAFF. CDR3 coding DNA: TGTGCCAGCCAGGGACAGCTGAACACTGAAGCTTTCTTT.

The chain recombines TRBV19 with TRBJ2-7; tentative D call: TRBD1 (6 bases). Deletions cut 3 bases from V and 7 bases from J, with 16 bases between. Germline-derived CDR1 and CDR2 are LNHDA and SQIVND (reference sequence). This CDR3 has 14 amino acids. The CDR3 DNA is TGTGCCAGTAGTATCGCAGGGGCCACGGGGGAGCAGTACTTC. Its protein product is CASSIAGATGEQYF. The full variable domain, rest sourced from reference TRBV19 and TRBJ2-7, is DGGITQSPKYLFRKEGQNVTLSCEQNLNHDAMYWYRQDPGQGLRLIYYSQIVNDFQKGDIAEGYSVSREKKESFPLTVTSAQKNPTAFYLCASSIAGATGEQYFGPGTRLTVT.

The chain recombines TRBV9 with TRBJ2-1; 7 bases map to TRBD2. Germline V lookup: CDR1 SGDLS, CDR2 YYNGEE. The CDR3 extends over 14 amino acids. Unmatched junction bases numbered 8, after V lost 2 bases and J lost 9 bases. CDR3 DNA: TGTGCCAGCAGCGTCAGGCGGGAGTGGAGTGAGCAGTTCTTC. Translated, it gives CASSVRREWSEQFF.

This sequence joins TRBV6-5 and TRBJ2-7; the D gene is possibly TRBD1 (5 bases). The CDR3 runs 11 residues. Trimming shortened V by 10 bases and J by 3 bases, and 10 bases separated the two germline ends. Germline values: CDR1 MNHEY, CDR2 SVGAGI. CDR3 in amino acids: CATTARYEQYF. For the CDR3, the DNA is TGTGCCACGACAGCGCGCTACGAGCAGTACTTC.

The chain couples TRBV16 to TRBJ1-3, with 7 bases fitting TRBD1. The CDR3 contains 15 residues. From germline, CDR1 is KGHSY and CDR2 FQNENV. The J segment lost 4 bases and the V segment lost 4 bases, leaving 7 bases of the junction unmatched. This CDR3 reads CASSLTGFQGNTIYF. DNA for the CDR3: TGTGCCAGCAGCCTGACAGGGTTTCAAGGAAACACCATATATTTT.

This clone has only a few counts. The chain joins TRBV9 to TRBJ2-2; D is perhaps TRBD1 (6 bases). Between the trimmed V and J ends, which lost 4 bases and 5 bases, there was a span of 18 bases. Germline lookup yields CDR1 SGDLS and CDR2 YYNGEE. The CDR3 has 16 amino acids. CDR3 protein: CASSIRGAAMTGELFF. CDR3 nucleotide sequence: TGTGCCAGCAGCATCAGGGGAGCGGCGATGACCGGGGAGCTGTTTTTT.

The J gene is TRBJ1-1, the V gene TRBV2, with D possibly matching TRBD1 (5 bases). CDR3 length: 14 amino acids. V lost 6 bases, J lost 1 base, and 12 bases lay in between. CDR1 is SNHLY and CDR2 is FYNNEI in the germline V gene. The chain's CDR3 is CASRTDGGNTEAFF. The CDR3 bases are TGTGCCAGCAGAACGGACGGGGGGAACACTGAAGCTTTCTTT.

Many counts were recorded for this clone. At one end the junction does not follow the germline gene, possibly because of a read error. V gene TRBV7-7 combines with J gene TRBJ2-7, with TRBD1 identical over 9 bases. The CDR3 sequence is 14 residues long. Germline loops: CDR1 SSHAT, CDR2 FNYEAQ (reference sequence). Here the CDR3 reads CASSSGQGRNEQYF. CDR3 sequence (DNA): TGTGCTAGCAGCTCGGGACAGGGACGCAACGAGCAGTACTTC. Based on the CDR3 plus reference TRBV7-7 and TRBJ2-7, the full variable domain is GAGVSQSPRYKVTKRGQDVTLRCDPISSHATLYWYQQALGQGPEFLTYFNYEAQPDKSGLPSDRFSAERPEGSISTLTIQRTEQRDSAMYRCASSSGQGRNEQYFGPGTRLTVT.

This clone was observed a few times. The chain recombines TRBV23-1 with TRBJ1-5; 7 bases line up with TRBD1. TRBV23-1 is reported as an ORF; its role is uncertain. The CDR3 extends over 15 amino acids. V was pared by 4 bases and J by 4 bases, with 7 bases of the junction left unmatched. The CDR3 loop is CASSPRTGLNQPQHF. The CDR3 nucleotides are TGCGCCAGCAGTCCGCGGACAGGCCTAAATCAGCCCCAGCATTTT.

The rearrangement joins TRBV27 to TRBJ2-1, with TRBD1 matching 7 bases. Germline assignment: CDR1 MNHEY and CDR2 SMNVEV (reference sequence). This CDR3 is built from 13 residues. Unmatched junction bases numbered 3, after V lost 7 bases and J lost 3 bases. DNA of the CDR3: TGTGCCAGCAAGGGACAGAACTACAATGAGCAGTTCTTC. Its translation is CASKGQNYNEQFF.

The chain links TRBV6-1 to TRBJ1-2, with unresolved D. The CDR3 spans 12 residues. V was clipped by 1 base and J by 6 bases, with 6 bases between them. Germline V gene data show CDR1 as MNHNS and CDR2 as SASEGT. CDR3 in amino acids: CASSEVTDGYTF. The CDR3 DNA sequence: TGTGCCAGCAGTGAAGTTACGGATGGCTACACCTTC.

This chain connects TRBV2 to TRBJ2-2; D might be TRBD2 (6 bases). This CDR3 region has 17 residues. Germline V gives CDR1 SNHLY, CDR2 FYNNEI. V was pared by 7 bases and J by 3 bases, with 21 bases between. The chain's CDR3 is CASTKKVLWRDTGELFF. The CDR3, as DNA: TGTGCCAGCACCAAAAAGGTCCTTTGGAGGGACACCGGGGAGCTGTTTTTT.